Listed below are T cell receptor beta chains from one sample, sequenced in a study of cytomegalovirus exposure and HLA in healthy donors. Data came from immunoSEQ multiplex PCR; TCRdb stores just in-frame clones and leaves some out. The sample lists roughly 54,000 clones; about 80% were seen once. Sample: PBMCs. These TCRs come from a man in his fifties or sixties in good health and CMV-seronegative. CDR3s include the opening cysteine and the closing phenylalanine or tryptophan. The D gene is left open where the match is weak. Only part of the rows carry a size: once, few, many, or a class if the clone is expanded.

v_call: TRBV7-8
d_call: TRBD1
j_call: TRBJ2-1
clone_size: -
cdr3_nt: TGTGCCAGCAGCGCGCGACAGGGGAATGAGCAGTTCTTC
cdr3_aa: CASSARQGNEQFF

v_call: TRBV15
d_call: -
j_call: TRBJ1-1
clone_size: -
cdr3_nt: TGTGCCACCAGGCCAGGGAGGGAGGACACTGAAGCTTTCTTT
cdr3_aa: CATRPGREDTEAFF

v_call: TRBV11-2
d_call: -
j_call: TRBJ2-7
clone_size: -
cdr3_nt: TGTGCCAGCAGCGCCGACTGGGAGCAGTACTTC
cdr3_aa: CASSADWEQYF

v_call: TRBV29-1
d_call: -
j_call: TRBJ1-1
clone_size: -
cdr3_nt: TGCAGCGTTGACGGGGGAGTCACTGAAGCTTTCTTT
cdr3_aa: CSVDGGVTEAFF

v_call: TRBV4-2
d_call: TRBD2
j_call: TRBJ2-2
clone_size: -
cdr3_nt: TGTGCCAGCAGCCAACCGACTAGCGGGGGGTCCGGGGAGCTGTTTTTT
cdr3_aa: CASSQPTSGGSGELFF

v_call: TRBV6-5
d_call: -
j_call: TRBJ1-2
clone_size: -
cdr3_nt: TGTGCCAGCAGTTATGACAGAAATTACTATGGCTACACCTTC
cdr3_aa: CASSYDRNYYGYTF

v_call: TRBV29-1
d_call: TRBD1
j_call: TRBJ1-1
clone_size: -
cdr3_nt: TGCAGCGTGCATAAGCAGGGGGGAGCTTTCTTT
cdr3_aa: CSVHKQGGAFF

v_call: TRBV7-2
d_call: TRBD1
j_call: TRBJ1-3
clone_size: -
cdr3_nt: TGTGCCAGCAGCCATGACAGGGGTCCTGGAAACACCATATATTTT
cdr3_aa: CASSHDRGPGNTIYF

v_call: TRBV27
d_call: -
j_call: TRBJ1-4
clone_size: -
cdr3_nt: TGTGCCAGCAGTGACTTAACTCACCCCAGTGAAAAACTGTTTTTT
cdr3_aa: CASSDLTHPSEKLFF

v_call: TRBV7-9
d_call: -
j_call: TRBJ2-5
clone_size: -
cdr3_nt: TGTGCCAGCAGTCTTTTTGGACAAGTTGGTTTAGAGACCCAGTACTTC
cdr3_aa: CASSLFGQVGLETQYF

v_call: TRBV19
d_call: -
j_call: TRBJ2-3
clone_size: few
cdr3_nt: TGTGCCAGTAAAAAAACAGGGCCTGGCACAGATACGCAGTATTTT
cdr3_aa: CASKKTGPGTDTQYF

v_call: TRBV5-1
d_call: TRBD1
j_call: TRBJ1-2
clone_size: -
cdr3_nt: TGCGCCAGCAGCTTGGCTTCAAGTGGACAGGTGGATTTC
cdr3_aa: CASSLASSGQVDF

v_call: TRBV7-8
d_call: -
j_call: TRBJ1-2
clone_size: -
cdr3_nt: TGTGCCAGCAGCTTAGTTAGAGGGCCTCAGGGCTACACCTTC
cdr3_aa: CASSLVRGPQGYTF

v_call: TRBV5-1
d_call: -
j_call: TRBJ1-6
clone_size: -
cdr3_nt: TGCGCCAGCAACCCAGGGGAGGGACTTTATAATTCACCCCTCCACTTT
cdr3_aa: CASNPGEGLYNSPLHF

v_call: TRBV27
d_call: -
j_call: TRBJ2-2
clone_size: -
cdr3_nt: TGTGCCAGCAGTCCCTCCTGGACAGTTCTGGGGGACACCGGGGAGCTGTTTTTT
cdr3_aa: CASSPSWTVLGDTGELFF

v_call: TRBV29-1
d_call: -
j_call: TRBJ2-1
clone_size: -
cdr3_nt: TGCAGCGTTTGCGGAGGAGGCAATGAGCAGTTCTTC
cdr3_aa: CSVCGGGNEQFF

v_call: TRBV7-8
d_call: -
j_call: TRBJ1-5
clone_size: once
cdr3_nt: TGTGCCAGCAGCTTCAGGGGAGGGGGCAATCAGCCCCAGCATTTT
cdr3_aa: CASSFRGGGNQPQHF

v_call: TRBV7-7
d_call: TRBD1
j_call: TRBJ2-5
clone_size: -
cdr3_nt: TGTGCCAGCAGCCGGGGACAGGGGGTTCCCGAGACCCAGTACTTC
cdr3_aa: CASSRGQGVPETQYF

v_call: TRBV19
d_call: TRBD1
j_call: TRBJ1-5
clone_size: -
cdr3_nt: TGTGCCAGCCGGGGACAGCCCTCGGGTCAGCCCCAGCATTTT
cdr3_aa: CASRGQPSGQPQHF

v_call: TRBV13
d_call: -
j_call: TRBJ1-1
clone_size: few
cdr3_nt: TGTGCCAGCAGCTTAGGAGCGGTGAACACTGAAGCTTTCTTT
cdr3_aa: CASSLGAVNTEAFF

v_call: TRBV13
d_call: TRBD1
j_call: TRBJ1-4
clone_size: -
cdr3_nt: TGTGCCAGCCGCCCCGGGACAGGCAGTAATGAAAAACTGTTTTTT
cdr3_aa: CASRPGTGSNEKLFF

v_call: TRBV29-1
d_call: TRBD1
j_call: TRBJ2-1
clone_size: once
cdr3_nt: TGCAGCGTTCCTTCGTGGACAGGGATAACCTACAATGAGCAGTTCTTC
cdr3_aa: CSVPSWTGITYNEQFF

v_call: TRBV27
d_call: -
j_call: TRBJ2-7
clone_size: -
cdr3_nt: TGTGCCAGCAGTTTATCGGAGGGGTTCGAACGGCAGTACTTC
cdr3_aa: CASSLSEGFERQYF

v_call: TRBV11-2
d_call: TRBD1
j_call: TRBJ2-7
clone_size: few
cdr3_nt: TGTGCCAGCAGCCCCTTCGGACAGGGGGGTTCGATCGAGCAGTACTTC
cdr3_aa: CASSPFGQGGSIEQYF

v_call: TRBV9
d_call: TRBD1
j_call: TRBJ2-7
clone_size: -
cdr3_nt: TGTGCCAGCAGCGTAGGGGACAGCGACTACGAGCAGTACTTC
cdr3_aa: CASSVGDSDYEQYF

v_call: TRBV5-1
d_call: TRBD2
j_call: TRBJ2-3
clone_size: -
cdr3_nt: TGCGCCAGCAGCGAACGGACCGATAAATTTGCTAGCGGGGGGAGGGATACGCAGTATTTT
cdr3_aa: CASSERTDKFASGGRDTQYF

v_call: TRBV11-2
d_call: TRBD2
j_call: TRBJ2-1
clone_size: -
cdr3_nt: TGTGCCAGCAGCCCGTATAGCGGGGGCCTGAATGAGCAGTTCTTC
cdr3_aa: CASSPYSGGLNEQFF

v_call: TRBV5-1
d_call: TRBD1
j_call: TRBJ1-1
clone_size: -
cdr3_nt: TGCGCCAGCAGCTCGGGGGATAACAGGGGGAACACTGAAGCTTTCTTT
cdr3_aa: CASSSGDNRGNTEAFF

v_call: TRBV27
d_call: -
j_call: TRBJ2-2
clone_size: -
cdr3_nt: TGTGCCAGCAGTTTGTGGGCAGGAAGGTTGAACACCGGGGAGCTGTTTTTT
cdr3_aa: CASSLWAGRLNTGELFF

v_call: TRBV9
d_call: -
j_call: TRBJ1-1
clone_size: -
cdr3_nt: TGTGCCAGCAGCAGAGAGGGGGGGGCAGGTAAAATGAACACTGAAGCTTTCTTT
cdr3_aa: CASSREGGAGKMNTEAFF

v_call: TRBV18
d_call: TRBD2
j_call: TRBJ2-2
clone_size: -
cdr3_nt: TGTGCCAGCTCACTAGGGACTAGCGGGGCCACCGGGGAGCTGTTTTTT
cdr3_aa: CASSLGTSGATGELFF

v_call: TRBV30
d_call: -
j_call: TRBJ2-3
clone_size: -
cdr3_nt: TGTGCCTGGAGGGCCCCCGATACGCAGTATTTT
cdr3_aa: CAWRAPDTQYF

v_call: TRBV4-1
d_call: TRBD1
j_call: TRBJ2-2
clone_size: -
cdr3_nt: TGCGCCAGCAGCCAAGCCCCAGGGGGCGCGGGCACCGGGGAGCTGTTTTTT
cdr3_aa: CASSQAPGGAGTGELFF

v_call: TRBV5-1
d_call: TRBD1
j_call: TRBJ2-5
clone_size: -
cdr3_nt: TGCGCCAGCAGCCGAGACAGGGGGCGTAGGGAGACCCAGTACTTC
cdr3_aa: CASSRDRGRRETQYF

v_call: TRBV19
d_call: -
j_call: TRBJ2-3
clone_size: -
cdr3_nt: TGTGCCAGTAGTATAGCGGGGGGCCCCGGAAGCACAGATACGCAGTATTTT
cdr3_aa: CASSIAGGPGSTDTQYF

v_call: TRBV19
d_call: TRBD1
j_call: TRBJ1-5
clone_size: -
cdr3_nt: TGTGCCAGTAGTCCCCAGACAGGGACTAGCAATCAGCCCCAGCATTTT
cdr3_aa: CASSPQTGTSNQPQHF

v_call: TRBV6-4
d_call: -
j_call: TRBJ1-2
clone_size: -
cdr3_nt: TGTGCCAGCAGCCCCGGCGGAATAGGTGGCTACACCTTC
cdr3_aa: CASSPGGIGGYTF

v_call: TRBV5-1
d_call: -
j_call: TRBJ2-5
clone_size: -
cdr3_nt: TGCGCCAGCAGCTTTGGCATCCAAGAGACCCAGTACTTC
cdr3_aa: CASSFGIQETQYF

v_call: TRBV7-9
d_call: -
j_call: TRBJ1-2
clone_size: -
cdr3_nt: TGTGCCAGCAGCTTAGAGATCAGGGCATTTAATAATGGCTACACCTTC
cdr3_aa: CASSLEIRAFNNGYTF

v_call: TRBV14
d_call: TRBD2
j_call: TRBJ2-3
clone_size: -
cdr3_nt: TGTGCCAGCAGCCAAGATATACCCTGGGGTAGCGGGGGGAATTACACAGATACGCAGTATTTT
cdr3_aa: CASSQDIPWGSGGNYTDTQYF

v_call: TRBV5-4
d_call: TRBD2
j_call: TRBJ2-1
clone_size: -
cdr3_nt: TGTGCCAGCAGCTTGATCAGCGGGGGAAGGGTTGAGCAGTTCTTC
cdr3_aa: CASSLISGGRVEQFF

v_call: TRBV6-5
d_call: TRBD1
j_call: TRBJ2-7
clone_size: -
cdr3_nt: TGTGCCAGCAGTTATACAGGGGACACCTACGAGCAGTACTTC
cdr3_aa: CASSYTGDTYEQYF

v_call: TRBV6-1
d_call: -
j_call: TRBJ1-6
clone_size: -
cdr3_nt: TGTGCCAGCAGTGAGGGCAGGGCAGGTTCACCCCTCCACTTT
cdr3_aa: CASSEGRAGSPLHF

v_call: TRBV15
d_call: -
j_call: TRBJ1-5
clone_size: -
cdr3_nt: TGTGCCACCAGCAGAGATGGGGCACAGGGTGGCAATCAGCCCCAGCATTTT
cdr3_aa: CATSRDGAQGGNQPQHF

v_call: TRBV6-6
d_call: TRBD2
j_call: TRBJ2-3
clone_size: -
cdr3_nt: TGTGCCAGCAGTTACTCCGGCGGGGGGAGTCCAGATACGCAGTATTTT
cdr3_aa: CASSYSGGGSPDTQYF

v_call: TRBV7-6
d_call: -
j_call: TRBJ1-1
clone_size: -
cdr3_nt: TGTGCCAGCAGCTTAGACTCCACTGAAGCTTTCTTT
cdr3_aa: CASSLDSTEAFF

v_call: TRBV6-4
d_call: -
j_call: TRBJ1-2
clone_size: few
cdr3_nt: TGTGCCAGCAGTGAAACAGGGAGCTCCTCCTATGGCTACACCTTC
cdr3_aa: CASSETGSSSYGYTF

v_call: TRBV1
d_call: -
j_call: TRBJ2-3
clone_size: -
cdr3_nt: TGCACCAGCAGTCCCGGCGGGACCCGCACAGATACGCAGTATTTT
cdr3_aa: CTSSPGGTRTDTQYF

v_call: TRBV7-2
d_call: TRBD1
j_call: TRBJ1-5
clone_size: -
cdr3_nt: TGTGCCAGCAGCTTTTATACATGGGACAGCACAAATCAGCCCCAGCATTTT
cdr3_aa: CASSFYTWDSTNQPQHF

v_call: TRBV9
d_call: -
j_call: TRBJ2-6
clone_size: -
cdr3_nt: TGTGCCAGCAGCGTAGCTTCCTGGAGGGACTCTGGGGCCAACGTCCTGACTTTC
cdr3_aa: CASSVASWRDSGANVLTF

v_call: TRBV10-1
d_call: -
j_call: TRBJ1-5
clone_size: -
cdr3_nt: TGCGCCAGCAGTGCAGGGCGTTCTAGCAATCAGCCCCAGCATTTT
cdr3_aa: CASSAGRSSNQPQHF

v_call: TRBV7-2
d_call: TRBD1
j_call: TRBJ2-4
clone_size: -
cdr3_nt: TGTGCCAGCAGCCCGGACAGGGACATTCAGTACTTC
cdr3_aa: CASSPDRDIQYF

v_call: TRBV10-1
d_call: TRBD2
j_call: TRBJ2-7
clone_size: -
cdr3_nt: TGCGCCAGCAACGGAGGGCCCGGGACTAGGAGGGACGAGCAGTACTTC
cdr3_aa: CASNGGPGTRRDEQYF

v_call: TRBV7-2
d_call: -
j_call: TRBJ2-1
clone_size: -
cdr3_nt: TGTGCCAGCAGCTTAGAGGGGGGGGCTTTCGACGAGCAGTTCTTC
cdr3_aa: CASSLEGGAFDEQFF